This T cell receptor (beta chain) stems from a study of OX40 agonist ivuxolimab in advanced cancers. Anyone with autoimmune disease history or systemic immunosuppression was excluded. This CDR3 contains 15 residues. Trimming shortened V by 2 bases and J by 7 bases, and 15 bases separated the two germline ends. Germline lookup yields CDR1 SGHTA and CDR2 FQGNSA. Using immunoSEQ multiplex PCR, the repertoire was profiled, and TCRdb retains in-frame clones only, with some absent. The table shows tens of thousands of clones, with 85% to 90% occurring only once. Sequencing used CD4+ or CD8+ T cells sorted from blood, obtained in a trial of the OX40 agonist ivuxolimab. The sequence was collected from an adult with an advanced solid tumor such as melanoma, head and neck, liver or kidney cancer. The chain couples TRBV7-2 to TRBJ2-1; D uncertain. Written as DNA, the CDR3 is TGTGCCAGCAGCTTATGGGTTCAATCATGGAATGAGCAGTTCTTC. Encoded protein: CASSLWVQSWNEQFF.